This TCR beta chain was retrieved from a study of cytomegalovirus exposure and HLA in healthy donors. The PCR was carried out with 60 Vbeta primers and 13 Jbeta primers. Sequenced by immunoSEQ multiplex PCR; TCRdb stores in-frame clones only, minus some. The data contain approximately 120,000 clones, 83% of them seen just once; the ten biggest clones take up about 3.5%. General observations from the study: Donors were assumed by presence/absence analyses to have roughly uniform sequencing depth. Later analysis revealed greater clonal expansion in HLA-associated TCR beta chains than in equally common others. The study carried out a later analysis of TCR beta sequences. It associated approximately 16,000 of them with specific HLA alleles at a false discovery rate of 0.05.

Points on this clone: As yet, its antigen is unknown.

Losses at the gene ends were 5 bases for V and 1 base for J; bases not matched to a gene: 10. CDR3 length equals 17 residues. Germline V lookup: CDR1 SGHTA, CDR2 FQGNSA. The V call is TRBV7-2, the J call TRBJ2-3; 9 bases are a match to TRBD2. The sequencing sample was made of PBMCs. The sequence was obtained from a woman in her thirties or forties in good health and CMV-seropositive. This chain's CDR3 is CASSPSGTWGGTDTQYF. The CDR3, as DNA: TGTGCCAGCAGCCCTAGCGGGACTTGGGGAGGCACAGATACGCAGTATTTT.